A single sample gave rise to the 30 T cell receptor beta chains below, sequenced in a study of blood T cells in healthy people across ages. A second PCR of about 7 to 12 cycles used a sample-barcoded 5' primer and a J-beta primer mix. TCRdb re-analysed the 5' RACE reads in MiXCR, keeping a single row per CDR3 protein. The table records some 1,800,000 distinct CDR3 sequences, about 39% of them present only once. Specimen: blood. Receptor source: a human donor in good health.

This clonotype was observed a few times. The V call is TRBV6-6, the J call TRBJ1-1, with unresolved D. Per the germline V gene, CDR1 is MNHNY and CDR2 is SVGAGI (reference sequence). There are 12 residues in the CDR3. V lost 0 bases, J lost 6 bases, and 5 bases lay in between. The CDR3 DNA sequence: TGTGCCAGCAGTTACTCGACTTCTGAAGCTTTCTTT. Protein sequence: CASSYSTSEAFF.

The chain uses TRBV9 and TRBJ2-5; D is possibly TRBD2 (6 bases). This CDR3 region has 16 residues. Germline values: CDR1 SGDLS, CDR2 YYNGEE. V was pared by 4 bases and J by 5 bases, with 21 bases between. CDR3 DNA sequence: TGTGCCAGCAGCACCGGGAGCCAGACATTTGGGGAGACCCAGTACTTC. This encodes CASSTGSQTFGETQYF.

The V gene is TRBV20-1, the J gene TRBJ2-5; D may correspond to TRBD1 or TRBD2 (6 bases each). V dropped 5 bases and J dropped 5 bases, with 18 bases sitting between them. CDR1 is DFQATT and CDR2 is SNEGSKA in the germline V gene (reference sequence). The CDR3 has 14 amino acids. CDR3 bases: TGCAGTGCTTACAAAGCTAGGGGGGCGGAGACCCAGTACTTC. Amino acids: CSAYKARGAETQYF.

This chain links TRBV29-1 with TRBJ2-5; D may be TRBD1 or TRBD2 (5 bases each). The end of the DNA aligns better with TRBJ2-7, so the J call may be wrong. CDR3 length: 15 amino acids. Germline V lookup: CDR1 SQVTM, CDR2 ANQGSEA. In nucleotides, the CDR3 is TGCAGCGCCGCGACCGGGACGCGATCCCCATACGAGCAGTACTTC. As protein: CSAATGTRSPYEQYF.

This clonotype was observed a handful of times. At one end the junction does not follow the germline gene, possibly because of a read error. V is TRBV4-3 and J is TRBJ2-2; 8 bases are a match to TRBD1. This CDR3 region has 16 residues. Germline CDR1 is LGHNA and CDR2 is YSLEER. The CDR3 sequence: CASSQARTGLGGELVF. CDR3 coding DNA: TGCGCCAGCAGCCAAGCTCGGACAGGGTTAGGCGGGGAGCTGGTTTTT.

This chain links TRBV29-1 with TRBJ1-2, with no clear D. V was cut by 0 bases and J by 2 bases, with 10 bases left in between. CDR1 SQVTM and CDR2 ANQGSEA come from the germline V gene. CDR3 length equals 14 residues. This CDR3 reads CSVEDPLQNYGYTF. The DNA for the CDR3 is TGCAGCGTTGAAGATCCCCTGCAAAACTATGGCTACACCTTC. The variable domain in full, completed from reference TRBV29-1 and TRBJ1-2, reads SAVISQKPSRDICQRGTSLTIQCQVDSQVTMMFWYRQQPGQSLTLIATANQGSEATYESGFVIDKFPISRPNLTFSTLTVSNMSPEDSSIYLCSVEDPLQNYGYTFGSGTRLTVV.

This chain links TRBV28 with TRBJ2-7; D is perhaps TRBD1 (5 bases). The ends were cut back, 7 bases at V and 5 bases at J, with 18 bases in the middle. This CDR3 spans 14 amino acids. Germline V lookup: CDR1 MDHEN, CDR2 SYDVKM. The CDR3 reads CASTRDQGSNEQYF. CDR3 sequence (DNA): TGTGCCAGCACCCGTGACCAGGGTAGCAACGAGCAGTACTTC.

CDR3 region: CASSRYPTEIRTNEKLFF. The CDR3 DNA follows: TGCGCCAGCAGCCGTTACCCGACAGAGATCCGAACTAATGAAAAACTGTTTTTT. The V gene is TRBV4-1, the J gene TRBJ1-4; weak D call: TRBD1 (5 bases). From germline, CDR1 is MGHRA and CDR2 YSYEKL. This CDR3 contains 18 residues. V gave up 4 bases and J gave up 1 base, with 19 bases separating them.

This clonotype was detected a few times. The chain is built from TRBV29-1 and TRBJ2-1, with 7 bases identical to TRBD2. CDR3 length: 13 residues. J was trimmed by 6 bases and V by 4 bases; bases with no gene match: 6. The germline V gene has CDR1 SQVTM and CDR2 ANQGSEA. CDR3 loop: CSVGGEGSNEQFF. CDR3 DNA: TGCAGCGTTGGGGGGGAGGGGAGCAATGAGCAGTTCTTC.

In DNA form, the CDR3 reads TGTGCCAGCAGCTCAGCCGGGACAAGGGATGAGCAGTTCTTC. The encoded protein is CASSSAGTRDEQFF. This sequence joins TRBV13 and TRBJ2-1, with a weak D call TRBD1 (6 bases). V lost 4 bases and J lost 8, with 15 bases in between. CDR3 length equals 14 residues. Germline lookup yields CDR1 PRHDT and CDR2 FYEKMQ (reference sequence).

The genes are TRBV4-3 and TRBJ2-7; either TRBD1 or TRBD2 may supply D (5 bases each). Trimming took off 3 bases at V and 4 bases at J, with 22 bases between the two ends. This CDR3 spans 17 amino acids. The germline V gene has CDR1 LGHNA and CDR2 YSLEER. The DNA for the CDR3 is TGCGCCAGCAGCCAGTCCCGGGACCGGCTAGGGCGTTACGAGCAGTACTTC. Its protein is CASSQSRDRLGRYEQYF.

The chain joins TRBV2 to TRBJ2-5; the D gene is possibly TRBD2 (5 bases). The CDR3 length is 15 residues. Germline V gene lookup returns CDR1 SNHLY and CDR2 FYNNEI. V was clipped by 1 base and J by 2 bases, with 11 bases between them. This CDR3 is CASSEGAQRQETQYF. For the CDR3, the DNA is TGTGCCAGCAGTGAAGGTGCCCAGCGGCAAGAGACCCAGTACTTC.

The CDR3 region is CATSDCLTGECGYTF. The CDR3 coding sequence is TGTGCCACCAGTGATTGCCTGACAGGGGAGTGTGGCTACACCTTC. The chain uses TRBV24-1 and TRBJ1-2, with 8 bases lining up with TRBD1. Germline values: CDR1 KGHDR, CDR2 SFDVKD. The CDR3 totals 15 residues. V was pared by 2 bases and J by 7 bases, with 8 bases of the junction left unmatched.

CDR3 nucleotides: TGCGCCAGCAGCCAAGTAGCGGGGGGCGGAATTTACGAGCAGTACTTC. As protein: CASSQVAGGGIYEQYF. This chain links TRBV4-3 with TRBJ2-7, with 10 bases matching TRBD2. Looked up from germline, CDR1 is LGHNA and CDR2 is YSLEER. V gave up 1 base and J gave up 4 bases; unmatched junction bases: 7. CDR3 length equals 16 residues.

This clonotype was picked up a small number of times. The chain joins TRBV11-2 to TRBJ1-6; a weak D match, TRBD1 (6 bases). Trimming left V 6 bases short and J 6 bases short, with 21 bases between. CDR3 size: 17 residues. Germline V lookup: CDR1 SGHAT, CDR2 FQNNGV. The CDR3 sequence is CASSPYGSGQSNSPLHF. DNA of the CDR3: TGTGCCAGCAGTCCTTACGGGTCCGGACAGTCTAATTCACCCCTCCACTTT.

This clonotype was counted between two and nine times. The rearrangement links TRBV29-1 to TRBJ1-5; D is undetermined. CDR3 length: 14 residues. V lost 6 bases to trimming and J lost 2 bases, with 14 bases between them. The germline CDR1 and CDR2 sequences are SQVTM and ANQGSEA. The CDR3 protein is CSVLEKGGNQPQHF. The CDR3 coding sequence is TGCAGCGTCCTCGAAAAGGGAGGCAATCAGCCCCAGCATTTT.

This clonotype was detected only once. This chain links TRBV5-1 with TRBJ1-1, with 9 bases fitting TRBD1. This CDR3 contains 14 residues. Losses at the gene ends were 4 bases for V and 5 bases for J; bases not matched to a gene: 6. Germline V CDR1 and CDR2: SGHRS, YFSETQ. The CDR3 loop reads CASSPRDRVTEAFF. The CDR3 nucleotides are TGCGCCAGCAGCCCCCGGGACAGGGTTACTGAAGCTTTCTTT.

The chain recombines TRBV6-6 with TRBJ1-5, with D unresolved. CDR1 MNHNY and CDR2 SVGAGI come from the germline V gene (reference sequence). This CDR3 spans 15 amino acids. CDR3 nucleotides: TGTGTCGGCAGCCGACCTGGGTCAACTTATCAGCCCCAGCATTTT. Its translation: CVGSRPGSTYQPQHF.

In this sample, this clonotype turned up a few times. J is TRBJ2-5 and V is TRBV20-1, with D perhaps TRBD1 (6 bases). The germline gives CDR1 DFQATT, CDR2 SNEGSKA (reference sequence). The CDR3 is made up of 15 amino acids. The V gene lost 1 base and the J gene lost 9 bases, with 21 bases spanning the gap. The CDR3 sequence: CSARVPQRGTLAQYF. DNA of the CDR3: TGCAGTGCTAGAGTTCCCCAGAGGGGGACGTTGGCCCAGTACTTC.

This clonotype turned up a few times. An end of the junction differs from the germline gene, which may be a read error. This chain joins TRBV19 and TRBJ2-6; no definite D call. CDR1 is LNHDA and CDR2 is SQIVND in the germline V gene (reference sequence). The CDR3 is 12 residues long. The CDR3 DNA reads TGTGCCAGGAGTATAAGGACCAACGTCCTGACTTTC. Residues: CARSIRTNVLTF.

The CDR3: CASSLPGCNEQYF. The CDR3, as DNA: TGTGCCAGCAGCCTGCCAGGTTGCAATGAGCAGTACTTC. The gene calls are TRBV5-6 and TRBJ2-5; D gene ambiguous. Germline V gives CDR1 SGHDT, CDR2 YYEEEE. Trimming took off 4 bases at V and 11 bases at J, with 18 bases between the two ends. The CDR3 runs to 13 residues.

The gene calls are TRBV29-1 and TRBJ2-3; 10 nucleotides line up with TRBD2. The trim removed 7 bases at V and 9 bases at J, leaving 4 bases unmatched. Germline CDR1 is SQVTM and CDR2 is ANQGSEA. The CDR3 is 11 residues long. This chain's CDR3 is CSAPLAGTQYF. The CDR3 region has the DNA TGCAGCGCCCCACTAGCGGGGACGCAGTATTTT.

The rearrangement uses TRBV19 and TRBJ1-1, with 7 bases that match TRBD1. Per the germline V gene, CDR1 is LNHDA and CDR2 is SQIVND (reference sequence). The junction had 8 bases not matched to a gene; V was cut back by 3 bases and J by 7 bases. The CDR3 consists of 14 residues. CDR3 DNA: TGTGCCAGTAGTATGACAGGGACCAACGGTGAAGCTTTCTTT. It is translated as CASSMTGTNGEAFF.

The V call is TRBV30, the J call TRBJ1-2; 9 bases align to TRBD1. In germline, CDR1 is GTSNPN, CDR2 SVGIG (reference sequence). With V trimmed by 2 bases and J by 8 bases, 3 bases remained unmatched. The CDR3 length is 12 residues. In DNA form, the CDR3 reads TGTGCCTGGAGTTGGACAGGGGAGGGCTACACCTTC. Protein: CAWSWTGEGYTF.

The chain employs TRBV20-1 and TRBJ2-3; D is unresolved. The CDR3 runs 15 residues. The V gene lost 5 bases and the J gene lost 10 bases, with 25 bases spanning the gap. Germline-derived CDR1 and CDR2 are DFQATT and SNEGSKA (reference sequence). In DNA, the CDR3 is TGCAGTGCTCCCGGTCCGAGTGGCAGGTTGGCTTCGCAGTATTTT. Its protein is CSAPGPSGRLASQYF.

On this clonotype: Germline and junction disagree at one end, which may indicate a read error. This chain uses TRBV4-3 with TRBJ1-6; 12 bases map to TRBD1. Germline V lookup: CDR1 LGHNA, CDR2 YSLEER. The CDR3 sequence is 16 residues long. As DNA, the CDR3 is TGCGCCAGCAGCCCGGAGGGGACAGGGGGCCCTTCAGCCCTCCACTTT. This gives the protein CASSPEGTGGPSALHF.

V usage is TRBV11-2 and J usage is TRBJ2-1; D is possibly TRBD2 (5 bases). The CDR3 covers 14 residues. V was cut by 5 bases and J by 2 bases, with 10 bases left in between. The germline CDR1 and CDR2 sequences are SGHAT and FQNNGV. CDR3: CASSESGTYNEQFF. CDR3 DNA sequence: TGTGCCAGCAGCGAATCCGGGACCTACAATGAGCAGTTCTTC.

The chain employs TRBV4-1 and TRBJ2-1, with TRBD2 as a possible D gene (6 bases). Between the trimmed V and J ends, which lost 0 bases and 4 bases, there was a span of 16 bases. The CDR3 totals 17 residues. Looked up from germline, CDR1 is MGHRA and CDR2 is YSYEKL. The CDR3 DNA sequence: TGCGCCAGCAGCCAAGAGTCCGGGTGGGGGGAATACAATGAGCAGTTCTTC. Its translation: CASSQESGWGEYNEQFF.

This rearrangement joins TRBV29-1 to TRBJ1-1; maybe TRBD1 (5 bases). V lost 1 base and J lost 9, with 9 bases in between. The length of the CDR3 is 11 residues. Germline V CDR1 and CDR2: SQVTM, ANQGSEA. The CDR3 nucleotides are TGCAGCGTTGAAGTCGGGACTCAAGCTTTCTTT. Its translation: CSVEVGTQAFF.

To note about this clonotype: Given a much more abundant clone one base away, this may be a read error. This chain uses TRBV15 with TRBJ2-7; D possibly corresponds to TRBD1 (5 bases). Germline V gene sequence: CDR1 LNHNV, CDR2 YYDKDF (reference sequence). The CDR3 is 13 residues long. The CDR3 is CATSRDTYYKQYF. As DNA, the CDR3 is TGTGCCACCAGCAGGGACACTTACTACAAGCAGTACTTC.